Below, 10 T cell receptor beta chains from the same sample are listed, as sequenced in a study of blood T cell repertoires in COVID-19. Profiled with immunoSEQ multiplex PCR; TCRdb holds only in-frame clones, not every one. This sample has about 250,000 clones, with 85% to 90% found just once. Sequenced input: PBMCs or T cells enriched from blood (not recorded which). Source of these receptors: a man younger than 35 who had recovered from COVID-19.

The rearrangement joins TRBV9 to TRBJ2-1, with 15 bases lining up with TRBD2. CDR3 size: 17 residues. Per germline, CDR1 SGDLS and CDR2 YYNGEE. The J segment lost 4 bases and the V segment lost 3 bases, leaving 5 bases of the junction unmatched. The CDR3 DNA is TGTGCCAGCAGCGCCCGGACTAGCGGGAGGGCATACAATGAGCAGTTCTTC. It codes for CASSARTSGRAYNEQFF.

The chain is built from TRBV27 and TRBJ1-1; 9 bases match TRBD1. Unmatched junction bases numbered 14, after V lost 6 bases and J lost 0 bases. Germline V gene sequence: CDR1 MNHEY, CDR2 SMNVEV (reference sequence). The CDR3 sequence is 18 residues long. The CDR3, as DNA: TGTGCCAGCAGCTTACGAACCGGGACAGGGATTTTGAACACTGAAGCTTTCTTT. It translates to CASSLRTGTGILNTEAFF.

The chain is built from TRBV10-3 and TRBJ1-1, with D perhaps TRBD1 (6 bases). The V gene's germline CDR1 is ENHRY and CDR2 SYGVKD. With 0 bases removed from V and 1 base from J, the gap between germline ends came to 9 bases. The CDR3 has 15 residues. The CDR3 region has the DNA TGTGCCATCAGTGAGTCGAGGGGGTGGAACACTGAAGCTTTCTTT. This gives the protein CAISESRGWNTEAFF.

J is TRBJ2-1 and V is TRBV19; D remains unclear. CDR3 length equals 14 residues. Germline-derived CDR1 and CDR2 are LNHDA and SQIVND (reference sequence). Trimming took off 1 base at V and 6 bases at J, with 10 bases between the two ends. This CDR3 is CASSIVETRNEQFF. Written as DNA, the CDR3 is TGTGCCAGTAGTATAGTCGAGACTCGCAATGAGCAGTTCTTC.

The chain employs TRBV27 and TRBJ1-6; D might be TRBD1 (5 bases). The length of the CDR3 is 13 residues. Per germline, CDR1 MNHEY and CDR2 SMNVEV (reference sequence). Trimming stripped 7 bases from V and 10 bases from J, with 14 bases between. CDR3 nucleotides: TGTGCCAGCACGAACCTAAGGGGATCACCCCTCCACTTT. It specifies CASTNLRGSPLHF.

The CDR3 DNA sequence: TGTGCCAGTAGTATAGTGGGGGGACGTGAGCAGTTCTTC. This codes for CASSIVGGREQFF. The V call is TRBV19, the J call TRBJ2-1; D perhaps matches TRBD2 (6 bases). The germline CDR1 and CDR2 sequences are LNHDA and SQIVND (reference sequence). The V gene lost 1 base and the J gene lost 9 bases, with 10 bases spanning the gap. The CDR3 totals 13 residues.

The chain uses TRBV30 and TRBJ1-4, with unresolved D. Germline assignment: CDR1 GTSNPN and CDR2 SVGIG (reference sequence). Trimming pared 0 bases from V and 5 bases from J, leaving 13 bases between. CDR3 size: 15 residues. CDR3 region: CAWSVLETGNEKLFF. For the CDR3, the DNA is TGTGCCTGGAGTGTACTAGAGACTGGGAATGAAAAACTGTTTTTT.

This chain connects TRBV10-3 to TRBJ1-1; 8 bases align to TRBD1. V lost 4 bases, J lost 1 base, and 8 bases stayed unmatched. CDR1 is ENHRY and CDR2 is SYGVKD in the germline V gene. The CDR3 consists of 16 residues. As DNA, the CDR3 is TGTGCCATCAGTGGCCGGACCGGGACAGGGAACACTGAAGCTTTCTTT. Encoded protein: CAISGRTGTGNTEAFF.

The genes are TRBV27 and TRBJ1-1, with 7 bases matching TRBD1. The CDR3 has 14 amino acids. In germline, CDR1 is MNHEY, CDR2 SMNVEV (reference sequence). The ends lost 6 bases at V and 2 bases at J; junction bases unmatched: 6. The CDR3 is CASRGQTLNTEAFF. In DNA form, the CDR3 reads TGTGCCAGCAGGGGACAGACCCTAAACACTGAAGCTTTCTTT.

This chain joins TRBV12-5 and TRBJ2-7, with 8 bases that match TRBD1. Per germline, CDR1 LGHNT and CDR2 FRNRAP. The CDR3 loop spans 14 amino acids. The J segment lost 5 bases and the V segment lost 5 bases, leaving 8 bases of the junction unmatched. CDR3 amino acids: CASGQDRARHEQYF. CDR3 DNA sequence: TGTGCTAGTGGTCAGGACAGGGCAAGGCACGAGCAGTACTTC.